This TCR beta chain derives from a study of T-cell reconstitution after alpha-beta-depleted transplantation in children. Unique molecular identifiers were incorporated when the TCRbeta library was constructed. From the PCR reads, TCRdb called clonotypes with MiXCR, one entry per CDR3 protein. The sample has about 410,000 distinct CDR3 sequences; roughly 21% are singletons. CDR1 is DFQATT, CDR2 SNEGSKA, per germline (reference sequence). The CDR3 consists of 16 residues. With regard to this clonotype: One junction end does not reproduce the germline sequence, and a read error may be involved.

This chain joins TRBV20-1 and TRBJ2-1; 9 bases map to TRBD2. The starting material was PBMCs from the stem cell graft donor, obtained from the stem cell graft. This clonotype was obtained from a human donor who donated a stem cell graft to a child with acute myeloid leukemia. CDR3 sequence (DNA): TGCTGTGCTAGAGATTTTGTGGCGGGAGGGGACAATGAGCAGTTCTTC. Translation gives CCARDFVAGGDNEQFF.